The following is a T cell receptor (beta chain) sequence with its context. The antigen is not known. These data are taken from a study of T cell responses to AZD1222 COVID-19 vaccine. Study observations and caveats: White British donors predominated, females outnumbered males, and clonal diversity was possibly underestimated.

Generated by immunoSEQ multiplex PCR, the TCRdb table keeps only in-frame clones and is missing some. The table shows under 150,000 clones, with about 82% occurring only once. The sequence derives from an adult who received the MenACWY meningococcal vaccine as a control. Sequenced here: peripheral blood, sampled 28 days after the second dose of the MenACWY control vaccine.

In DNA, the CDR3 is TGTGCCAGTAGTATTCAGAGCTCCTACAATGAGCAGTTCTTC. Its translation is CASSIQSSYNEQFF. J is TRBJ2-1 and V is TRBV19, with D hard to call. V was clipped by 3 bases and J by 0 bases, with 6 bases between them. Germline V lookup: CDR1 LNHDA, CDR2 SQIVND (reference sequence). This CDR3 has 14 residues.